This T cell receptor beta chain was observed in a study of blood T cell repertoires in COVID-19. V shed 6 bases, J shed 4 bases, and the junction held 15 bases outside the gene matches. The length of the CDR3 is 16 residues. The germline gives CDR1 SGDLS, CDR2 YYNGEE. In the original analysis: Nucleated cell counts were estimated from reference gene primer amplification. Produced via immunoSEQ multiplex PCR; TCRdb's table is partial and in-frame only. Clone size and the V and J calls come from that table; the DNA yielded D and trimming. The table includes roughly 140,000 clones, 80% to 90% detected once.

The TCR sequence derives from a human donor in a cohort sampled during active COVID-19. The chain couples TRBV9 to TRBJ2-5; 7 bases line up with TRBD2. The sample comprised peripheral blood. The CDR3 is CASTRGGRAKGETQYF. CDR3 in DNA: TGTGCCAGCACCCGCGGAGGGAGGGCGAAGGGAGAGACCCAGTACTTC.